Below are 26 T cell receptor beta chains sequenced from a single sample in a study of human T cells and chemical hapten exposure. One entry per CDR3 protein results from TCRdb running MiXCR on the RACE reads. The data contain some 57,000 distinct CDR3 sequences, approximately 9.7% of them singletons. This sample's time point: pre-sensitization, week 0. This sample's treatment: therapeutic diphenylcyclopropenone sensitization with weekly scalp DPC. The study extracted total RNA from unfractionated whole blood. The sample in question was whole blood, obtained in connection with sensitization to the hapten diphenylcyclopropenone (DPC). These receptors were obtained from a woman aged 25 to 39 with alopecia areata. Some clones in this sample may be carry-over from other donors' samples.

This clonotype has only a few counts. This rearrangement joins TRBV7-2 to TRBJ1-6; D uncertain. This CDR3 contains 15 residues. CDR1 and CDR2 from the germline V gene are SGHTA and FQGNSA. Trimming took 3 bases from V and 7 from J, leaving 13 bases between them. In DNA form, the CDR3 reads TGTGCCAGCAGCTTCGGGGTCAACCCCAATTCACCCCTCCACTTT. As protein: CASSFGVNPNSPLHF.

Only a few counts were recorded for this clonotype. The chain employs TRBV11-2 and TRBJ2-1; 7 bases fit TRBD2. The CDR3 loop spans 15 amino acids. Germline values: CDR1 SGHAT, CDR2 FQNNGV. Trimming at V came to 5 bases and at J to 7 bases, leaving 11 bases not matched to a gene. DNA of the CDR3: TGTGCCAGCAGCCAGTGGGGGGGGGTGGAGAATGAGCAGTTCTTC. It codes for CASSQWGGVENEQFF.

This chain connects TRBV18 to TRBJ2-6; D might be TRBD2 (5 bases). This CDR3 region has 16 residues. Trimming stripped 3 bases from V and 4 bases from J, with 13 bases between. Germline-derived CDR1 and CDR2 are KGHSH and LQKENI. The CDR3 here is CASSPLDSGGANVLTF. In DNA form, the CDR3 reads TGTGCCAGCTCACCCTTGGACTCTGGAGGGGCCAACGTCCTGACTTTC.

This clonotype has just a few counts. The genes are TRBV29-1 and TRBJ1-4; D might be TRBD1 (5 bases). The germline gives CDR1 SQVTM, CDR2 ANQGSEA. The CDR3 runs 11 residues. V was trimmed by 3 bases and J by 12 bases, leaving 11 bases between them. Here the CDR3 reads CSVDEGMELFF. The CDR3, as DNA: TGCAGCGTTGACGAGGGGATGGAACTGTTTTTT. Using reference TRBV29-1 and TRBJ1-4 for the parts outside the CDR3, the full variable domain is SAVISQKPSRDICQRGTSLTIQCQVDSQVTMMFWYRQQPGQSLTLIATANQGSEATYESGFVIDKFPISRPNLTFSTLTVSNMSPEDSSIYLCSVDEGMELFFGSGTQLSVL.

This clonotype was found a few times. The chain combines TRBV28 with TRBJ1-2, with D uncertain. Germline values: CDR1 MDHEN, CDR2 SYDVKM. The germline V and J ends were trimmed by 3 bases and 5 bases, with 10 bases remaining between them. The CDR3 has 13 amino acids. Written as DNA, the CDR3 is TGTGCCAGCAGTTTGTCCTATATTTATGGCTACACCTTC. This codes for CASSLSYIYGYTF.

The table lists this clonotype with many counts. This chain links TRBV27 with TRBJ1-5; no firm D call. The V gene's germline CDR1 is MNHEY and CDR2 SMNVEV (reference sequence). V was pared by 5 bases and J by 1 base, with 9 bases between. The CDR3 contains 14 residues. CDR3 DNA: TGTGCCAGCAGTCCGCACCGAAGCAATCAGCCCCAGCATTTT. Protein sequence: CASSPHRSNQPQHF.

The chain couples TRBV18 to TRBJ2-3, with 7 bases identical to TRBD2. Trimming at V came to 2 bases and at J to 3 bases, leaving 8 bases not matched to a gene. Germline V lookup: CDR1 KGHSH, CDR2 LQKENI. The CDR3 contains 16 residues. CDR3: CASSPSQRGCTDTQYF. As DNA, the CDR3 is TGTGCCAGCTCACCATCACAGCGGGGATGTACAGATACGCAGTATTTT.

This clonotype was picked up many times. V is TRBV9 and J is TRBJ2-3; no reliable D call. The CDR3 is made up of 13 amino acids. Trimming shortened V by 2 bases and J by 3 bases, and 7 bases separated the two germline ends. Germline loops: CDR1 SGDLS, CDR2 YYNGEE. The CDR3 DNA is TGTGCCAGCAGCGTCACCCCGACAGATACGCAGTATTTT. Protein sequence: CASSVTPTDTQYF.

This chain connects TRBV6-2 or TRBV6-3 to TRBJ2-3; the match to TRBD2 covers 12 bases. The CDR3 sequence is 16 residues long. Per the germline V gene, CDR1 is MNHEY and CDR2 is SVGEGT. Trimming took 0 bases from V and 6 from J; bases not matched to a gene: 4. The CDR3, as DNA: TGTGCCAGCAGTTACTCGCTAGCGGGGGGGTCGGATACGCAGTATTTT. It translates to CASSYSLAGGSDTQYF.

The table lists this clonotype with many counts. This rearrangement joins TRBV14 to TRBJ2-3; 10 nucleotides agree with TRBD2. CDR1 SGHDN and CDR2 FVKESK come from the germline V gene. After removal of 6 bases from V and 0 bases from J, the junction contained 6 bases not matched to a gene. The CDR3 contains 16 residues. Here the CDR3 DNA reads TGTGCCAGCAGTTTAGCGGGGGGAGCTAGCACAGATACGCAGTATTTT. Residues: CASSLAGGASTDTQYF.

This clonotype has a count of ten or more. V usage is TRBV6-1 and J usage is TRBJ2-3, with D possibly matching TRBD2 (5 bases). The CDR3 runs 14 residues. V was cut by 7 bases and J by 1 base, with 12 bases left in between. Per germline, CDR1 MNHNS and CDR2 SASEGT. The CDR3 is CASKTSSGTDTQYF. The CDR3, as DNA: TGTGCCAGCAAAACTAGTTCGGGCACAGATACGCAGTATTTT.

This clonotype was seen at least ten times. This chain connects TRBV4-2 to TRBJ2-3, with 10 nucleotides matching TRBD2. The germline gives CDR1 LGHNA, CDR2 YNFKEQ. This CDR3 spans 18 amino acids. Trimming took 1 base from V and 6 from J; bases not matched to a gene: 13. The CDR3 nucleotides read TGTGCCAGCAGCCAAGTCCCCTTGAGCGGGGGGGCGGGGGATACGCAGTATTTT. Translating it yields CASSQVPLSGGAGDTQYF.

This CDR3 reads CASSLQLARDTQYF. The CDR3 DNA follows: TGTGCCAGCAGCTTACAACTAGCGCGAGATACGCAGTATTTT. This chain uses TRBV13 with TRBJ2-3, with TRBD2 matching over 7 bases. In germline, CDR1 is PRHDT, CDR2 FYEKMQ (reference sequence). The junction had 4 bases not matched to a gene; V was cut back by 2 bases and J by 5 bases. This CDR3 has 14 amino acids.

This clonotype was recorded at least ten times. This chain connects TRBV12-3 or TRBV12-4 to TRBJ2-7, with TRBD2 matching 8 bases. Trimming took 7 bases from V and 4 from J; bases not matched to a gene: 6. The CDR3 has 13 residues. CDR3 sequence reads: CASTLSGGYEQYF. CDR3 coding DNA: TGTGCCAGCACCCTAAGCGGGGGTTACGAGCAGTACTTC.

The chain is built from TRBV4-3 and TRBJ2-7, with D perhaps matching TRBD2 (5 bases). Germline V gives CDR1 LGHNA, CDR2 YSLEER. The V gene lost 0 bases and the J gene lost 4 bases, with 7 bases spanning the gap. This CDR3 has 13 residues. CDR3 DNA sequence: TGCGCCAGCAGCCAAGAAACGGGGTACGAGCAGTACTTC. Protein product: CASSQETGYEQYF.

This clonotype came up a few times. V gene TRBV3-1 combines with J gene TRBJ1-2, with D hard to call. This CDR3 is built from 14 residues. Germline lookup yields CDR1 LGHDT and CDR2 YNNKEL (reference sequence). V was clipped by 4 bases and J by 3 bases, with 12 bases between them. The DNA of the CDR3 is TGTGCCAGCAGCCCACAAATTGGGGACTATGGCTACACCTTC. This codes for CASSPQIGDYGYTF.

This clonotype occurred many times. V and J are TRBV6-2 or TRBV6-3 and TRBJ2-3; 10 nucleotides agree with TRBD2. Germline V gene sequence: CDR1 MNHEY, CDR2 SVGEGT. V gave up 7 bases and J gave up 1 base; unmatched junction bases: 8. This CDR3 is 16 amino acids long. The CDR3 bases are TGTGCCAGCAAATTGGCAGGACTAGCGGGCACAGATACGCAGTATTTT. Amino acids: CASKLAGLAGTDTQYF.

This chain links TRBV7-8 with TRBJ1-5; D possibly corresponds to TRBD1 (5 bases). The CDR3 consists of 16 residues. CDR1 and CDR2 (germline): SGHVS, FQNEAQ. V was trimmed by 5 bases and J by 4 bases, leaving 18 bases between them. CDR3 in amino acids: CASSGARTTLNQPQHF. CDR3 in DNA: TGTGCCAGCAGCGGGGCTAGGACAACCCTAAATCAGCCCCAGCATTTT.

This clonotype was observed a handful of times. CDR3 in amino acids: CSARGPRQGAGEQYF. CDR3 DNA sequence: TGCAGTGCTAGAGGGCCGAGACAGGGGGCAGGAGAGCAGTACTTC. The J gene is TRBJ2-7, the V gene TRBV20-1; TRBD1 agrees at 10 bases. CDR1 DFQATT and CDR2 SNEGSKA come from the germline V gene (reference sequence). Trimming at V came to 1 base and at J to 7 bases, leaving 10 bases not matched to a gene. The CDR3 is made up of 15 amino acids.

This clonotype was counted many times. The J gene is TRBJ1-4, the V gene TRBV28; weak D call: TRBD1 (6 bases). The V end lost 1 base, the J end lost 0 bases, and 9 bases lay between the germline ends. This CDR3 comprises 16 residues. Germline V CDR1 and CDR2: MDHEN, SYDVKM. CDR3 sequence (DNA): TGTGCCAGCAGTTTATCGGGGGCCTCAACTAATGAAAAACTGTTTTTT. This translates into CASSLSGASTNEKLFF.

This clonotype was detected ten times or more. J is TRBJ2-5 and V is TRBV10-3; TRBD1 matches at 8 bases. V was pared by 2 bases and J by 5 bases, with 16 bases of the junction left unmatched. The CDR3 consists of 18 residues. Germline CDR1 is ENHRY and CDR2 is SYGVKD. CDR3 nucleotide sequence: TGTGCCATCAGTGAGATCCCGGACAGGGAGATATCGGGTGAGACCCAGTACTTC. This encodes CAISEIPDREISGETQYF.

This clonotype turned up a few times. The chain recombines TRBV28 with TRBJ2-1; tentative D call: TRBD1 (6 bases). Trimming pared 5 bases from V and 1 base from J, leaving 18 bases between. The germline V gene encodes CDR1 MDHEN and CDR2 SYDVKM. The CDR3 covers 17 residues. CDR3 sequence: CASSSPPGVVSYNEQFF. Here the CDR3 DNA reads TGTGCCAGCAGTAGCCCTCCAGGGGTGGTATCCTACAATGAGCAGTTCTTC.

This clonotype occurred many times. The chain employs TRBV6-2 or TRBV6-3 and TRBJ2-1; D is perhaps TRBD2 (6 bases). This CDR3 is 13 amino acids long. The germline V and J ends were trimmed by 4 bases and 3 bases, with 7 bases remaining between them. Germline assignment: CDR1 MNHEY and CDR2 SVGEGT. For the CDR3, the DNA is TGTGCCAGCAGTTCCGGGAGCTACAATGAGCAGTTCTTC. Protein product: CASSSGSYNEQFF.

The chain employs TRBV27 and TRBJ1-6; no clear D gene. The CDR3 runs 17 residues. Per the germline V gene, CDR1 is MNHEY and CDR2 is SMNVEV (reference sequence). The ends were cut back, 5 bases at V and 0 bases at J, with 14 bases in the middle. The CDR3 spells CASSLLLEGSYNSPLHF. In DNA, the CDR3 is TGTGCCAGCAGTCTTCTGTTAGAAGGCTCCTATAATTCACCCCTCCACTTT.

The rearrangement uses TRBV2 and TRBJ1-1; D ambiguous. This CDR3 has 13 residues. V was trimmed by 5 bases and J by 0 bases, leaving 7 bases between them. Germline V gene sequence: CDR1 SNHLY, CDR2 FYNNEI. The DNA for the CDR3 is TGTGCCAGCAGTACAGAGATGAACACTGAAGCTTTCTTT. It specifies CASSTEMNTEAFF.

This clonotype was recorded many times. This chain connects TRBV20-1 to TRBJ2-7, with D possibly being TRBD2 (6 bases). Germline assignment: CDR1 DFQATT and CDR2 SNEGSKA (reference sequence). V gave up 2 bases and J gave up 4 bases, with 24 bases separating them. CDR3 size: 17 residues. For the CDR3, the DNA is TGCAGTGCTAGACCCTATCCCGGCATTTCGGAGGGGTACGAGCAGTACTTC. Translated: CSARPYPGISEGYEQYF.